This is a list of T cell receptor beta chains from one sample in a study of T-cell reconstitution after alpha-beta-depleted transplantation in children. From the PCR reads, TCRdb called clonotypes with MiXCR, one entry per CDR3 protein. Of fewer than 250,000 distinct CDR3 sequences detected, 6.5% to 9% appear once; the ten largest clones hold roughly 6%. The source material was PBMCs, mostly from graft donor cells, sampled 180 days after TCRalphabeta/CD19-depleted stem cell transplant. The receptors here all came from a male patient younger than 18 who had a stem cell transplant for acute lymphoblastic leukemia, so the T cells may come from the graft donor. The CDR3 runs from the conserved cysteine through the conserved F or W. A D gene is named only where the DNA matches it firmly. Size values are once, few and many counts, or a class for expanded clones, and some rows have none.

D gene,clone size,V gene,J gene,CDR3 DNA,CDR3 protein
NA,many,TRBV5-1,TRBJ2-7,TGCGCCAGCAGCTCAGGACTATTCAACGAGCAGTACTTC,CASSSGLFNEQYF
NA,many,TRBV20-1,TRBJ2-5,TGCAGTGCCCCAAAGGGGCAGAAAGAGACCCAGTACTTC,CSAPKGQKETQYF
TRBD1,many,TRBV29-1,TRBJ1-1,TGCAGCGTTGAGACAGGGAGCACTGAAGCTTTCTTT,CSVETGSTEAFF
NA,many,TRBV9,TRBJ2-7,TGTGCCAGCAGCGGAACTAGCTCCCCCTACGAGCAGTACTTC,CASSGTSSPYEQYF
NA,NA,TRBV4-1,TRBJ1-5,TGCGCCAGCAGCCAAGTCAGGGGTGGCAATCAGCCCCAGCATTTT,CASSQVRGGNQPQHF
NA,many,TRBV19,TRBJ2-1,TGTGCCAGTAGTATGATTAGCGGTAATGAGCAGTTCTTC,CASSMISGNEQFF
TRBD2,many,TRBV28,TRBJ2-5,TGTGCCAGCAGTTATCCTGCCTTACCCATAGCGGGACAAGAGACCCAGTACTTC,CASSYPALPIAGQETQYF
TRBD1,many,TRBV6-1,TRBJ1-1,TGTGCCAGCAGCCCCCTTTGGACAGGGGGCAGGAGGACTGAAGCTTTCTTT,CASSPLWTGGRRTEAFF
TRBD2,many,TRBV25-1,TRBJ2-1,TGTGCCAGCAGGAGGATGACTAGCGGGGGGAACGAGCAGTTCTTC,CASRRMTSGGNEQFF
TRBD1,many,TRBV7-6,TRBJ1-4,TGTGCCAGCAGCTTAGAGGGGGCGAGGGGAGTCGGTAATGAAAAACTGTTTTTT,CASSLEGARGVGNEKLFF
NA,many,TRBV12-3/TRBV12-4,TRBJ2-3,TGTGCCAGCAGTTTACTGGGACACACAGATACGCAGTATTTT,CASSLLGHTDTQYF
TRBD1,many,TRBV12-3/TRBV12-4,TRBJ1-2,TGTGCCAGCAGTAACAGGGGCCCTAACTATGGCTACACCTTC,CASSNRGPNYGYTF
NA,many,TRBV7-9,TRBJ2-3,TGTGCCAGCAGCTTAGACCCTCCCACAGATACGCAGTATTTT,CASSLDPPTDTQYF
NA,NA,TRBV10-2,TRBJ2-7,TGCGCCAGCAGTGGGGCTGCCGAGCAGTACTTC,CASSGAAEQYF
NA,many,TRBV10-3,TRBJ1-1,TGTGCCATCAGTAGAACCGGGACCACTGAAGCTTTCTTT,CAISRTGTTEAFF
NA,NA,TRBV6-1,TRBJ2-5,TGTGCCAGCAGTGTTCAGGCAGTCCAAGAGACCCAGTACTTC,CASSVQAVQETQYF
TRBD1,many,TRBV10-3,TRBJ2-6,TGTGCCGTTGCAGGTAGACAGGGCATAGACTCTGGGGCCAACGTCCTGACTTTC,CAVAGRQGIDSGANVLTF
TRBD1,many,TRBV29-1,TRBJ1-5,TGCAGCGCTGGGACAGGGAATAGCAATCAGCCCCAGCATTTT,CSAGTGNSNQPQHF
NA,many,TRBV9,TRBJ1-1,TGTGCCAGCATCCCGCTCCAGGGAGGAGCTTTCTTT,CASIPLQGGAFF
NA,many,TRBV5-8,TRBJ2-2,TGTGCCAGCCGACGTACCGGGGAGCTGTTTTTT,CASRRTGELFF
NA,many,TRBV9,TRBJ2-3,TGTGCCAGCCGGCGGGGCAGCACAGATACGCAGTATTTT,CASRRGSTDTQYF
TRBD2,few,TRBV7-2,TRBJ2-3,TGTGCCGGGGGGGGAAGCACAGATACGCAGTATTTT,CAGGGSTDTQYF
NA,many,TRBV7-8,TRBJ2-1,TGTGCCAGCAGCTTCGCAAGGGTTTATAATGAGCAGTTCTTC,CASSFARVYNEQFF
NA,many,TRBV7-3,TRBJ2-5,TGTGCCAGCAGCTCCGGACCTAAAGAGACCCAGTACTTC,CASSSGPKETQYF
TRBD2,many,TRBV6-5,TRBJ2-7,TGTGCCAGCAGTTCTCTTAGCGGGAGCCCTTCCGAGCAGTACTTC,CASSSLSGSPSEQYF
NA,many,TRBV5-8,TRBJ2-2,TGTGCCAGCAGCTTTGGACGGCTCTCCAACACCGGGGAGCTGTTTTTT,CASSFGRLSNTGELFF
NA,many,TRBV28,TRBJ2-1,TGTGCCAGCACTACTCCGGAGGGGATTTTAGGGAATGAGCAGTTCTTC,CASTTPEGILGNEQFF
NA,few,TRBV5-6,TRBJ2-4,TGTGCCAGCAGTCCCGATTTCCGGGCCCTAGCCAAAAACATTCAGTACTTC,CASSPDFRALAKNIQYF
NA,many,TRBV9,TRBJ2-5,TGTGCCAGCAGCGACCAAGAGACCCAGTACTTC,CASSDQETQYF
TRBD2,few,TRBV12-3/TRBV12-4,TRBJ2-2,TGTGCCATCAGTGGCCCGGGACTAGCGGGAGGGATGAACACCGGGGAGCTGTTTTTT,CAISGPGLAGGMNTGELFF
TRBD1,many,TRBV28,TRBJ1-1,TGTGCCAGCAGTTTCCAGGGACAGGGGGCCGCTGAAGCTTTCTTT,CASSFQGQGAAEAFF
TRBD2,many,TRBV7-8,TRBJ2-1,TGTGCCAGCAGCTTGATTAGCGGGGGGCTTGACAATGGGCAGTTCTTC,CASSLISGGLDNGQFF
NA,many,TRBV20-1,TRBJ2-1,TGCAGTGCTTTAGGGGGGGCCTCATGGTTCTTC,CSALGGASWFF
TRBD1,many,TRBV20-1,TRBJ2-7,TGCAGTGCCCTGACAGGGGAGACCTACGAGCAGTACTTC,CSALTGETYEQYF
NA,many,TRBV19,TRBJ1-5,TGTGCCAGTAGACCCCGGACCCAGAATCAGCCCCAGCATTTT,CASRPRTQNQPQHF
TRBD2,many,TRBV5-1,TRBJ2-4,TGCGCCAGCAGCCCCGGACTAGCGGGAGCCAAAAACATTCAGTACTTC,CASSPGLAGAKNIQYF
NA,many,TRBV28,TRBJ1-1,TGTGCCAGCCGGTCCCCGGAGGGGGATATGAACACTGAAGCTTTCTTT,CASRSPEGDMNTEAFF
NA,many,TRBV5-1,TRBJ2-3,TGCGCCAGCAGCTTGGTGGGTACGCAGTATTTT,CASSLVGTQYF
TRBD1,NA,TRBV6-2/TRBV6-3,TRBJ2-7,TGTGCCAGCAGTTACTCAGGACAGGGGGCGCGGTACTTC,CASSYSGQGARYF
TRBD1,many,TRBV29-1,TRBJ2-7,TGCAGCGTTGAGGGGGACAGCTCCTACGAGCAGTACTTC,CSVEGDSSYEQYF
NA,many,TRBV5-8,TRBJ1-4,TGTGCCAGCGATAGGAGAGCTAATGAAAAACTGTTTTTT,CASDRRANEKLFF
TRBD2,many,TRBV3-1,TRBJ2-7,TGTGCCAGCAGCCCAGCAGCGGGGGCCTACGAGCAGTACTTC,CASSPAAGAYEQYF
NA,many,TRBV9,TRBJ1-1,TGTGCCAGCAGCGTAGTAGCCGAGGGCACTGAAGCTTTCTTT,CASSVVAEGTEAFF
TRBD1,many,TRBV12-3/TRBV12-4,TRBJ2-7,TGTGCCAGCAGTGCCGGGACAGCGAACTACGAGCAGTACTTC,CASSAGTANYEQYF
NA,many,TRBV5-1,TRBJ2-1,TGCGCCAGCAGCTTGTCCTCTTGGAATAATGAGCAGTTCTTC,CASSLSSWNNEQFF
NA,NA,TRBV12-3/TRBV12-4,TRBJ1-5,TGTACCAGCAGTTCCTCCCTAAGGGGCAGATCAGGCAATCAGCCCCAGCATTTT,CTSSSSLRGRSGNQPQHF
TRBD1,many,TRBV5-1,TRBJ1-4,TGCGCCAGCAGCTTGGCGACAGGGGCTGTAAAACTGTTTTTT,CASSLATGAVKLFF
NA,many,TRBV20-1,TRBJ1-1,TGCAGTGCTAGAGCGACGGGGGAGGTGGGAACTGAAGCTTTCTTT,CSARATGEVGTEAFF
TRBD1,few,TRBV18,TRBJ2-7,TGTGCCAGCTCAGGGGTCCGGGACAGGGCGGGCCACGAGCAGTACTTC,CASSGVRDRAGHEQYF
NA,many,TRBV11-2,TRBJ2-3,TGTGCCAGCAGCCCCGGTTGGGCGGGGGCTGCAGATACGCAGTATTTT,CASSPGWAGAADTQYF
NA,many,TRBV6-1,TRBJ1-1,TGTGCCAGCCTCCGGGGGGAGGGCACTGAAGCTTTCTTT,CASLRGEGTEAFF
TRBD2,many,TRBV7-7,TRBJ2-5,TGTGCTAGCAGCTCTCGGCGTACCGGGACTAGCGGGAGGGAGACCCAGTACTTC,CASSSRRTGTSGRETQYF
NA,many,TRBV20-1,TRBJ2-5,TGCAGTGCTAGATTATGGCTTGGGGGTCGGGAGACCCAGTACTTC,CSARLWLGGRETQYF
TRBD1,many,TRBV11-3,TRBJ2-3,TGTGCCAGCAATCAGGGGGACGCAGATACGCAGTATTTT,CASNQGDADTQYF